Listed below are T cell receptor beta chains from one sample, sequenced in a study of cytomegalovirus exposure and HLA in healthy donors. Profiled with immunoSEQ multiplex PCR; TCRdb holds only in-frame clones, not every one. This sample carries under 150,000 clones, 80% to 90% of them seen once, and the ten largest clones take approximately 11%. Sequenced material: PBMCs. The receptors originated from a male donor in good health and CMV-seropositive. Both conserved end residues are part of each CDR3. Fields, in order: clone size, D gene, V gene, J gene, CDR3 protein, CDR3 DNA. D genes are given only for firm matches. Some rows mark clone size as missing; the rest say once, few, many or name a class of expanded clone.

NA	TRBD2	TRBV7-9	TRBJ2-1	CSSSSLAGVSSYNEQFF	TGTTCCAGCAGCTCCTTAGCGGGAGTTAGCTCCTACAATGAGCAGTTCTTC
NA	NA	TRBV6-6	TRBJ2-7	CASSYSKQRRSDEQYF	TGTGCCAGCAGTTACTCGAAGCAGCGGAGGTCGGACGAGCAGTACTTC
once	NA	TRBV7-9	TRBJ2-5	CASSLAPEGRETQYF	TGTGCCAGCAGCTTAGCTCCAGAAGGGAGGGAGACCCAGTACTTC
few	NA	TRBV7-8	TRBJ2-2	CASSLDGRANTGELFF	TGTGCCAGCAGCTTAGATGGGCGCGCGAACACCGGGGAGCTGTTTTTT
few	NA	TRBV2	TRBJ1-5	CASSDRRGGDVHQPQHF	TGTGCCAGCAGTGACCGTAGGGGAGGGGATGTACATCAGCCCCAGCATTTT
few	TRBD1	TRBV11-3	TRBJ2-5	CASSHSRQGSRGETQYF	TGTGCCAGCAGCCATAGCCGACAGGGATCGAGGGGAGAGACCCAGTACTTC
NA	TRBD2	TRBV7-3	TRBJ2-7	CASSLIQIAGVYEQYF	TGTGCCAGCAGCTTAATCCAAATAGCGGGGGTCTACGAGCAGTACTTC
NA	NA	TRBV7-2	TRBJ2-2	CASSFSGTSSTGELFF	TGTGCCAGCAGCTTTTCGGGGACATCATCCACCGGGGAGCTGTTTTTT
NA	TRBD1	TRBV10-3	TRBJ2-5	CARGQRFQETQYF	TGTGCCAGGGGACAGAGATTTCAAGAGACCCAGTACTTC
once	TRBD2	TRBV7-9	TRBJ2-1	CASSLPAGGKGNEQFF	TGTGCCAGCAGCTTGCCAGCGGGGGGTAAAGGGAATGAGCAGTTCTTC
few	NA	TRBV11-1	TRBJ2-5	CASSLGHNQETQYF	TGTGCCAGCAGCTTAGGGCACAACCAAGAGACCCAGTACTTC
NA	TRBD1	TRBV29-1	TRBJ1-2	CSVEDRDYGYTF	TGCAGCGTGGAGGACAGGGACTATGGCTACACCTTC
NA	NA	TRBV4-3	TRBJ2-7	CASSRGSGLSYEQYF	TGCGCCAGCAGCCGGGGGTCGGGACTCTCCTACGAGCAGTACTTC
NA	NA	TRBV6-4	TRBJ2-7	CASSGKRAAGCSYEQYF	TGTGCCAGCAGTGGAAAACGGGCGGCGGGATGCTCCTACGAGCAGTACTTC
NA	NA	TRBV7-8	TRBJ1-3	CASSLVSGRTGNTIYF	TGTGCCAGCAGCTTAGTTTCGGGAAGGACTGGAAACACCATATATTTT
NA	NA	TRBV7-9	TRBJ2-7	CASSFDKSSYEQYF	TGTGCCAGCAGCTTTGATAAGAGCTCCTACGAGCAGTACTTC
NA	NA	TRBV19	TRBJ1-4	CATQAQTDEKLFF	TGTGCCACCCAGGCCCAGACGGATGAAAAACTGTTTTTT
NA	NA	TRBV27	TRBJ2-7	CASSSRLYSYEQYF	TGTGCCAGCAGCTCCCGGTTGTACTCCTACGAGCAGTACTTC
NA	NA	TRBV11-2	TRBJ1-1	CASSSGGGTEAFF	TGTGCCAGCAGCTCGGGGGGCGGGACTGAAGCTTTCTTT
NA	NA	TRBV2	TRBJ1-5	CASSDDTNQPQHF	TGTGCCAGCAGTGATGACACAAATCAGCCCCAGCATTTT
NA	TRBD1	TRBV29-1	TRBJ2-7	CSVEDWDRGKEEQYF	TGCAGCGTTGAAGATTGGGACAGGGGGAAAGAAGAGCAGTACTTC
NA	TRBD2	TRBV6-1	TRBJ2-1	CASSGGTSGNEQFF	TGTGCCAGCAGTGGCGGGACTAGCGGGAATGAGCAGTTCTTC
NA	NA	TRBV7-6	TRBJ2-1	CASSLGGNSYNEQFF	TGTGCCAGCAGCTTAGGAGGGAACTCCTACAATGAGCAGTTCTTC
once	TRBD1	TRBV10-3	TRBJ1-3	CAISELTGLSGNTIYF	TGTGCCATCAGTGAGTTGACAGGGCTCTCTGGAAACACCATATATTTT
NA	NA	TRBV19	TRBJ1-5	CASRNRETDQPQHF	TGTGCCAGTAGAAACAGGGAGACGGATCAGCCCCAGCATTTT
NA	NA	TRBV7-2	TRBJ1-6	CASSLYTPPSRDSPLHF	TGTGCCAGCAGCTTATATACCCCTCCGAGTCGGGATTCACCCCTCCACTTT
NA	TRBD1	TRBV27	TRBJ2-7	CASSLSTGPSYEQYF	TGTGCCAGCAGTTTATCGACAGGGCCCTCCTACGAGCAGTACTTC
NA	NA	TRBV11-2	TRBJ2-1	CASSQRGWASSYNEQFF	TGTGCCAGCAGCCAAAGGGGATGGGCGAGCTCCTACAATGAGCAGTTCTTC
few	NA	TRBV18	TRBJ1-5	CASSWGTWGRDNQPQHF	TGTGCCAGCTCCTGGGGAACGTGGGGGCGCGACAATCAGCCCCAGCATTTT
NA	NA	TRBV11-2	TRBJ2-7	CASSLAAGGDYEQYF	TGTGCTAGCAGCTTAGCGGCGGGTGGAGACTACGAGCAGTACTTC
NA	NA	TRBV9	TRBJ1-2	CASSVAGQGYGYTF	TGTGCCAGCAGCGTAGCTGGGCAGGGGTATGGCTACACCTTC
NA	TRBD2	TRBV7-2	TRBJ2-3	CASSSPEREGRRADTQYF	TGTGCCAGCAGCTCCCCCGAGCGGGAGGGCCGTCGCGCAGATACGCAGTATTTT
NA	NA	TRBV19	TRBJ2-2	CASRGGQTGELFF	TGTGCCAGTAGAGGAGGGCAAACCGGGGAGCTGTTTTTT
NA	TRBD2	TRBV7-2	TRBJ2-7	CASGPAGAYEQYF	TGTGCCAGCGGACCAGCGGGGGCATACGAGCAGTACTTC
few	NA	TRBV5-1	TRBJ2-3	CASSLAPGTDTQYF	TGCGCCAGCAGCTTGGCCCCCGGGACAGATACGCAGTATTTT
NA	NA	TRBV7-2	TRBJ1-3	CASAQGPQAGNTIYF	TGTGCCAGCGCTCAGGGTCCACAGGCAGGAAACACCATATATTTT
NA	NA	TRBV28	TRBJ2-4	CASSGDRAATYLAGNIQYF	TGTGCCAGCTCCGGGGATCGAGCGGCGACCTATCTAGCCGGAAACATTCAGTACTTC
NA	NA	TRBV10-3	TRBJ1-2	CAISGTATGGYTF	TGTGCCATCAGCGGGACTGCGACCGGTGGCTACACCTTC
NA	NA	TRBV19	TRBJ2-5	CASRASGTQYF	TGTGCCAGTAGAGCTTCTGGGACCCAGTACTTC
few	TRBD1	TRBV6-4	TRBJ2-3	CASSDSQGAGTQYF	TGTGCCAGCAGTGACTCGCAGGGGGCGGGTACGCAGTATTTT
NA	NA	TRBV11-1	TRBJ1-4	CASSFKEVLVKEKLFF	TGTGCCAGCAGCTTCAAGGAGGTTCTTGTTAAGGAAAAACTGTTTTTT
NA	NA	TRBV6-5	TRBJ1-1	CASGFPRDTEAFF	TGTGCCAGCGGGTTTCCCAGGGACACTGAAGCTTTCTTT